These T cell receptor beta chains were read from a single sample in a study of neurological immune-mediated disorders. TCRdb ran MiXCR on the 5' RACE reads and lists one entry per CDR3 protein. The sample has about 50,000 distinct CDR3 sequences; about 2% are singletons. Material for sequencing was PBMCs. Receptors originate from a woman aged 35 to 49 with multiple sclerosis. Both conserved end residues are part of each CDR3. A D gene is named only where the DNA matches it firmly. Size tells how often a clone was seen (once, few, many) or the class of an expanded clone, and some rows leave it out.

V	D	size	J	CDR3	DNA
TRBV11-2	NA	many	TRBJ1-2	CASSLEAGANYGYTF	TGTGCCAGCAGCTTAGAAGCCGGGGCAAACTATGGCTACACCTTC
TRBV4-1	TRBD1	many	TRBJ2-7	CASSQREGGIYEQYF	TGCGCCAGCAGCCAAAGGGAAGGGGGCATTTACGAGCAGTACTTC
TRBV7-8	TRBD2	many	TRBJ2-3	CASSRFSGGLGDTQYF	TGTGCCAGCAGCCGCTTTTCGGGGGGGCTGGGGGATACGCAGTATTTT
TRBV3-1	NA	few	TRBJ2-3	CASSQSAGDTQYF	TGTGCCAGCAGCCAAAGCGCAGGAGATACGCAGTATTTT
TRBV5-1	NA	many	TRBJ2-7	CASSWDTNYEQYF	TGCGCCAGCAGCTGGGACACGAACTACGAGCAGTACTTC
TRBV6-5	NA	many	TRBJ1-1	CASSYRTEAFF	TGTGCCAGCAGTTACAGGACCGAAGCTTTCTTT
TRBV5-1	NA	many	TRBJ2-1	CASSFVLNNEQFF	TGCGCCAGCAGCTTTGTACTGAACAATGAGCAGTTCTTC
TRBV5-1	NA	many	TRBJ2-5	CASSLAPARQETQYF	TGCGCCAGCAGCTTGGCCCCCGCGCGACAAGAGACCCAGTACTTC
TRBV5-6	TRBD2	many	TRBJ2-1	CASSFMVDGGYNEQFF	TGTGCCAGCAGCTTTATGGTAGACGGGGGGTACAATGAGCAGTTCTTC
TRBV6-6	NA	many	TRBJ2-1	CASSSQGGTYNEQFF	TGTGCCAGCAGTTCACAGGGTGGGACCTACAATGAGCAGTTCTTC
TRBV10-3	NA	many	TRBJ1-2	CAISGGHLNYGYTF	TGTGCCATCAGTGGGGGACACCTTAACTATGGCTACACCTTC
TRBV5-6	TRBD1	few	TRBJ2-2	CASSPWPGGGSPTGELFF	TGTGCCAGCAGCCCCTGGCCAGGGGGCGGATCTCCCACCGGGGAGCTGTTTTTT
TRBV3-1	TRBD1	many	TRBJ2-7	CASSHGPGTVDFDF	TGTGCCAGCAGCCACGGTCCCGGGACAGTGGATTTTGACTTC
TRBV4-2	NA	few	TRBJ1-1	CASSAFGTQAFF	TGTGCCAGCAGCGCCTTTGGGACACAAGCTTTCTTT
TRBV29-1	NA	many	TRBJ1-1	CSVGRQPFYEAFF	TGCAGCGTTGGTCGACAGCCATTCTATGAAGCTTTCTTT
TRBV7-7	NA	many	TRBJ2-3	CASSLDGGTDTQYF	TGTGCCAGCAGCTTAGACGGGGGCACAGATACGCAGTATTTT
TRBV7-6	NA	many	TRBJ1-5	CASSNTGSNQPQHF	TGTGCCAGCAGCAACACAGGGAGCAATCAGCCCCAGCATTTT
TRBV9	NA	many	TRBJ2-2	CASTRAIGGELFF	TGTGCCAGCACGCGTGCTATAGGCGGGGAGCTGTTTTTT
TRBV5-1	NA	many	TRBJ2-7	CASSLGLRTLRSSYEQYF	TGCGCCAGCAGCCTCGGACTGCGCACTCTCCGGAGCTCCTACGAGCAGTACTTC
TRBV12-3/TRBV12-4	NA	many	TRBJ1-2	CASSRGIYGYTF	TGTGCCAGCAGTCGGGGGATCTATGGCTACACCTTC
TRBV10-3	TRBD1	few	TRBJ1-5	CAIRGQVNQPQHF	TGTGCCATCAGGGGACAGGTGAATCAGCCCCAGCATTTT
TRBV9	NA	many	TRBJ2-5	CASSVGVSSGETQYF	TGTGCCAGCAGCGTTGGAGTCAGTTCCGGGGAGACCCAGTACTTC
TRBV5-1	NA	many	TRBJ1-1	CASRLVGAEALRTEAFF	TGCGCCAGCAGGCTGGTGGGGGCCGAAGCCCTGCGGACTGAAGCTTTCTTT
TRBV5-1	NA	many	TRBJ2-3	CASRTGGTDTQYF	TGCGCCAGCAGAACAGGAGGCACAGATACGCAGTATTTT
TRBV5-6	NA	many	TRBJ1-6	CASSLDGEYSPLHF	TGTGCCAGCAGCTTGGACGGCGAGTATTCACCCCTCCACTTT
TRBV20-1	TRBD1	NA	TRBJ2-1	CSARGNRDRRNNEQFF	TGCAGTGCTAGAGGGAATCGGGACAGGCGCAACAATGAGCAGTTCTTC
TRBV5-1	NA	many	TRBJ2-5	CASSSGGLNNQETQYF	TGCGCCAGCAGCTCCGGTGGGCTAAATAACCAAGAGACCCAGTACTTC
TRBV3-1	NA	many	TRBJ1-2	CASSQEERVYTF	TGTGCCAGCAGCCAAGAGGAAAGGGTTTACACCTTC
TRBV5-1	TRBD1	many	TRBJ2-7	CASSLIMTGGEQYF	TGCGCCAGCAGCCTTATTATGACAGGGGGAGAGCAGTACTTC
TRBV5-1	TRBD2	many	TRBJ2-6	CASGIRDYMLSGANVLTF	TGCGCCAGCGGGATTCGGGACTACATGCTCTCTGGGGCCAACGTCCTGACTTTC
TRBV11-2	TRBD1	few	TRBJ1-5	CASSRGTGIQPQHF	TGTGCCAGCAGCCGCGGGACAGGGATTCAGCCCCAGCATTTT
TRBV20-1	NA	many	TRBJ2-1	CSAILVGGAESYNEQFF	TGCAGTGCCATCCTGGTGGGGGGGGCCGAAAGTTATAATGAGCAGTTCTTC
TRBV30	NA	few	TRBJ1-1	CAWSAGSGTEAFF	TGTGCCTGGAGTGCAGGGTCGGGCACTGAAGCTTTCTTT
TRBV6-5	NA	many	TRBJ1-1	CASRAGANTEAFF	TGTGCCAGCCGGGCGGGGGCGAACACTGAAGCTTTCTTT
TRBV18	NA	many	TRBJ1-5	CASSPSGGSNQPQHF	TGTGCCAGCTCACCGTCGGGGGGGAGCAATCAGCCCCAGCATTTT
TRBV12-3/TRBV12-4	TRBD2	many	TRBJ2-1	CASSLAGVYNEQFF	TGTGCCAGCAGTTTGGCGGGGGTCTACAATGAGCAGTTCTTC
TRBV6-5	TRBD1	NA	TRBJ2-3	CASSPGGQGPVTQYF	TGTGCCAGCAGCCCAGGGGGACAGGGCCCCGTGACGCAGTATTTT